A selection of T cell receptor beta chains follows, all from one sample in a study of blood T cell repertoires in COVID-19. Generated by immunoSEQ multiplex PCR, the TCRdb table keeps only in-frame clones and is missing some. The data contain 100,000 to 150,000 clones, roughly 85% of them singletons. Sequenced input: peripheral blood. These TCRs come from a woman older than 75 with COVID-19, enrolled during active disease. The conserved cysteine and the conserved F or W are not part of the CDR3 here.

TRBV28,ASSFRDRVGNQPQH
TRBV28,ASRGTTNYGYT
TRBV9,ASSVDSSTDTQY
TRBV6-2/TRBV6-3,ASSYRSGRGTRSETQY
TRBV7-6,ASSLESGGASGETQY
TRBV28,ASRRVNNSPLH
TRBV5-1,ASSLGLAGTQETQY
TRBV6-2/TRBV6-3,ASSYPVEYQETQY
TRBV27,ASRPYTGGNQPQH
TRBV28,ASMRLSGSPLH
TRBV18,ASSSALLTGGSRSGYT
TRBV27,ASSLGPRDYQNSPLH
TRBV5-1,ASSSTGDYGYT
TRBV4-2,ASSQEVRDTEAF
TRBV11-1,ASSLRTGGETQY
TRBV19,ASSISQGANLWIQPQH
TRBV4-2,ASSPWGQGAYQETQY
TRBV5-6,ASSERLAANTGELF
TRBV18,ASSPPGQTREQY
TRBV10-3,AISESRQPSETQY